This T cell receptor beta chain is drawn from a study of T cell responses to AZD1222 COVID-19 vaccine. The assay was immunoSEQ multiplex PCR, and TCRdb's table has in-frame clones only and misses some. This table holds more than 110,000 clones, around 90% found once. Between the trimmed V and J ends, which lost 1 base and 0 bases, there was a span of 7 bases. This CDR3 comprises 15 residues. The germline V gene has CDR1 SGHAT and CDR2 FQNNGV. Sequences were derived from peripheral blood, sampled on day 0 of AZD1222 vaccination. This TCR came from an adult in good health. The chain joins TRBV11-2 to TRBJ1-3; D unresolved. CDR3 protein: CASSLGGVSGNTIYF. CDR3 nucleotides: TGTGCCAGCAGCTTAGGGGGAGTCTCTGGAAACACCATATATTTT.